Described below is a single T cell receptor beta chain sequence and its context. This entry belongs to a study of T cells in localized non-small cell lung cancer. Sequencing was performed with immunoSEQ multiplex PCR; in TCRdb, only in-frame clones are kept and a portion is missing. Of around 69,000 clones detected, roughly 88% appear once; the ten largest clones hold 1.5% to 2%. Germline CDR1 and CDR2: LNHDA and SQIVND (reference sequence). With 5 bases removed from V and 0 bases from J, the gap between germline ends came to 16 bases. The CDR3 sequence is 17 residues long. This rearrangement joins TRBV19 to TRBJ1-4; D unclear. The receptor's source is a woman aged 35 to 70 with stage I lung adenocarcinoma. The specimen comprised peripheral blood, sampled before any cancer treatment. The CDR3 reads CASSPQTVLATNEKLFF. In DNA, the CDR3 is TGTGCCAGTAGTCCCCAGACGGTCCTTGCAACTAATGAAAAACTGTTTTTT.